The 19 T cell receptor beta chains listed next were all sequenced from one sample in a study of shared clonotypes between healthy human individuals. The protocol was immunoSEQ multiplex PCR, while the TCRdb copy is restricted to in-frame clones and leaves out a portion. Here the sample spans more than 90,000 clones, roughly two thirds being singletons. The sequencing input was memory CD8+ T cells sorted from blood. Subset reported: CD45RO+ cells pooled with CCR7-negative TemRA cells. The receptors come from a man aged 25 to 40 in good health.

This rearrangement joins TRBV5-1 to TRBJ2-1; TRBD2 aligns across 15 bases. J was trimmed by 9 bases and V by 6 bases; bases with no gene match: 10. This CDR3 has 16 amino acids. Germline CDR1 and CDR2: SGHRS and YFSETQ. The chain's CDR3 is CASTLDSGLAGGEQFF. In DNA form, the CDR3 reads TGCGCCAGCACACTTGATTCGGGACTAGCGGGAGGTGAGCAGTTCTTC.

The chain carries TRBV5-6 and TRBJ2-7; possibly TRBD2 for D (6 bases). Trimming took off 1 base at V and 6 bases at J, with 26 bases between the two ends. Germline V gives CDR1 SGHDT, CDR2 YYEEEE. The CDR3 length is 18 residues. This CDR3 is CASSLMNARREMVGEQYF. The CDR3 nucleotides read TGTGCCAGCAGCTTGATGAATGCACGCCGGGAGATGGTAGGCGAGCAGTACTTC.

The chain joins TRBV20-1 to TRBJ2-1; TRBD2 matches at 10 bases. Germline-derived CDR1 and CDR2 are DFQATT and SNEGSKA (reference sequence). This CDR3 contains 11 residues. The V segment lost 1 base and the J segment 12 bases; nucleotides outside the gene matches: 0. As DNA, the CDR3 is TGCAGTGCTAGAGCTAGCGGGAGGCAGTTCTTC. Encoded protein: CSARASGRQFF.

The J gene is TRBJ1-3, the V gene TRBV5-4, with D possibly matching TRBD1 (6 bases). Trimming pared 7 bases from V and 0 bases from J, leaving 14 bases between. Germline assignment: CDR1 SGHNT and CDR2 YYREEE (reference sequence). CDR3 length: 15 amino acids. The chain's CDR3 is CASGTLQGSGNTIYF. CDR3 coding DNA: TGTGCCAGCGGTACATTACAGGGCTCTGGAAACACCATATATTTT.

The V gene is TRBV10-3, the J gene TRBJ2-1, with TRBD1 matching over 10 bases. Germline-derived CDR1 and CDR2 are ENHRY and SYGVKD. V trimming: 9 bases; J trimming: 8 bases; junction bases outside the gene matches: 7. This CDR3 has 13 amino acids. Here the CDR3 DNA reads TGTGCCATAGGGACAGGGGCTAGCGATGAGCAGTTCTTC. Its protein product is CAIGTGASDEQFF.

J is TRBJ2-1 and V is TRBV11-2, with 8 bases identical to TRBD1. The CDR3 spans 14 residues. After removal of 6 bases from V and 6 bases from J, the junction contained 7 bases not matched to a gene. Germline CDR1 is SGHAT and CDR2 is FQNNGV. CDR3 sequence (DNA): TGTGCCAGCAGGAGGACAGGGTTTGTCAATGAGCAGTTCTTC. It specifies CASRRTGFVNEQFF.

This clone came up a few times. This chain links TRBV7-2 with TRBJ2-5; 9 bases fit TRBD1. The CDR3 sequence is 15 residues long. V trimming: 2 bases; J trimming: 3 bases; junction bases outside the gene matches: 4. Per germline, CDR1 SGHTA and CDR2 FQGNSA. DNA for the CDR3: TGTGCCAGCAGCTTAACGACAGGGGGGAAAGAGACCCAGTACTTC. It specifies CASSLTTGGKETQYF.

This sequence joins TRBV28 and TRBJ2-3, with 7 bases lining up with TRBD2. CDR3 length: 18 amino acids. V lost 6 bases and J lost 0; bases outside the gene matches: 15. CDR1 MDHEN and CDR2 SYDVKM come from the germline V gene. The CDR3 reads CASSSLERDYRSTDTQYF. In nucleotides, the CDR3 is TGTGCCAGCAGCTCCCTGGAGCGGGACTATCGTAGCACAGATACGCAGTATTTT.

The V gene is TRBV7-2, the J gene TRBJ1-5, with 11 bases lining up with TRBD1. With V trimmed by 1 base and J by 6 bases, 8 bases remained unmatched. Germline V CDR1 and CDR2: SGHTA, FQGNSA. The CDR3 is 17 amino acids. The CDR3 sequence: CASSLDFGTGGGQPQHF. The CDR3, as DNA: TGTGCCAGCAGCTTAGATTTCGGGACAGGGGGAGGTCAGCCCCAGCATTTT.

The chain has TRBV18 and TRBJ1-2, with 12 bases matching TRBD1. Germline loops: CDR1 KGHSH, CDR2 LQKENI. The CDR3 spans 20 residues. The trim removed 6 bases at V and 2 bases at J, leaving 19 bases unmatched. The CDR3 sequence: CASSLRDRGLVGGKNYGYTF. Here the CDR3 DNA reads TGTGCCAGCTCGCTGAGGGACAGGGGGCTGGTCGGTGGAAAAAACTATGGCTACACCTTC.

V gene TRBV28 combines with J gene TRBJ1-3, with D uncertain. The CDR3 loop spans 15 amino acids. Trimming stripped 2 bases from V and 4 bases from J, with 12 bases between. Germline-derived CDR1 and CDR2 are MDHEN and SYDVKM. The CDR3 bases are TGTGCCAGCAGTTTACCCGACTCCTTCGGAAACACCATATATTTT. Encoded protein: CASSLPDSFGNTIYF.

This clone was found a few times. The chain combines TRBV6-5 with TRBJ1-5; no clear D gene. This CDR3 has 12 residues. In germline, CDR1 is MNHEY, CDR2 SVGAGI. V shed 2 bases and J shed 7 bases, with 6 bases lying between them. The CDR3 protein is CASSYPGQPQHF. In DNA, the CDR3 is TGTGCCAGCAGTTACCCGGGACAGCCCCAGCATTTT.

This clone was detected once. The V gene is TRBV28, the J gene TRBJ2-7; D possibly uses TRBD1 or TRBD2 (5 bases each). Trimming pared 10 bases from V and 2 bases from J, leaving 12 bases between. The CDR3 sequence is 12 residues long. Germline V gene lookup returns CDR1 MDHEN and CDR2 SYDVKM. Here the CDR3 DNA reads TGTGCCATCGCAGAGGGGACCTACGAGCAGTACTTC. This encodes CAIAEGTYEQYF.

The chain links TRBV28 to TRBJ2-3, with 10 bases lining up with TRBD2. There are 15 residues in the CDR3. CDR1 is MDHEN, CDR2 SYDVKM, per germline. V trimming: 6 bases; J trimming: 0 bases; junction bases outside the gene matches: 3. CDR3 DNA: TGTGCCAGCAGCCCGACTAGCGGGAGCACAGATACGCAGTATTTT. Translation: CASSPTSGSTDTQYF.

This clone was counted only a few times. The chain employs TRBV6-4 and TRBJ2-1; D is undetermined. Looked up from germline, CDR1 is MRHNA and CDR2 is SNTAGT. The CDR3 loop spans 11 amino acids. Trimming left V 3 bases short and J 9 bases short, with 6 bases between. Written as DNA, the CDR3 is TGTGCCAGCAGTGAGGGTTTTGAGCAGTTCTTC. Protein product: CASSEGFEQFF.

This clone rates as medium-sized. Other nucleotide sequences from this sample produce the same CDR3. The chain combines TRBV11-2 with TRBJ2-7; D perhaps matches TRBD2 (6 bases). This CDR3 spans 13 amino acids. V lost 10 bases and J lost 5, with 18 bases in between. Germline CDR1 is SGHAT and CDR2 is FQNNGV. The CDR3 loop reads CATGVSSVHEQYF. In DNA form, the CDR3 reads TGTGCCACGGGGGTTTCTTCGGTCCACGAGCAGTACTTC. Using reference TRBV11-2 and TRBJ2-7 for the parts outside the CDR3, the full variable domain is EAGVAQSPRYKIIEKRQSVAFWCNPISGHATLYWYQQILGQGPKLLIQFQNNGVVDDSQLPKDRFSAERLKGVDSTLKIQPAKLEDSAVYLCATGVSSVHEQYFGPGTRLTVT.

The chain has TRBV6-5 and TRBJ2-7; TRBD1 matches 7 bases. Germline V lookup: CDR1 MNHEY, CDR2 SVGAGI. The CDR3 loop spans 15 amino acids. Losses at the gene ends were 4 bases for V and 0 bases for J; bases not matched to a gene: 6. The CDR3 nucleotides read TGTGCCAGCAGTTTCGACAGGGAGAGCTCCTACGAGCAGTACTTC. Its translation is CASSFDRESSYEQYF.

The CDR3 spells CASSQDPPRRPSGEQYF. The CDR3 nucleotides read TGCGCCAGCAGCCAAGATCCCCCCCGCAGGCCTAGCGGCGAGCAGTACTTC. The chain has TRBV4-3 and TRBJ2-7; 7 bases are shared with TRBD2. Germline V lookup: CDR1 LGHNA, CDR2 YSLEER. The trim removed 0 bases at V and 6 bases at J, leaving 14 bases unmatched. The CDR3 is 17 residues long.

This clone was counted at least ten times. This sequence joins TRBV28 and TRBJ2-7; D unclear. The CDR3 length is 12 residues. CDR1 is MDHEN and CDR2 is SYDVKM in the germline V gene. The V end lost 6 bases, the J end lost 3 bases, and 9 bases lay between the germline ends. The CDR3 here is CASSSINYEQYF. The CDR3 region has the DNA TGTGCCAGCAGCTCCATTAACTACGAGCAGTACTTC.